The clone carrying this T cell receptor (beta chain) occurred once. The sample originates from a study of blood T cell repertoires in COVID-19. The data were produced by immunoSEQ multiplex PCR, yet TCRdb's version contains in-frame clones alone and is incomplete. The data hold about 160,000 clones, with roughly 90% observed a single time. The germline CDR1 and CDR2 sequences are SGHDT and YYEEEE. The CDR3 is made up of 14 amino acids. The J segment lost 7 bases and the V segment lost 0 bases, leaving 6 bases of the junction unmatched. This sequence joins TRBV5-6 and TRBJ2-7, with 8 positions matching TRBD1. The sequence was collected from a woman in her 70s with acute or convalescent COVID-19. Specimen: peripheral blood. CDR3 loop: CASSLGQGAWEQYF. In DNA, the CDR3 is TGTGCCAGCAGCTTGGGGCAGGGGGCGTGGGAGCAGTACTTC.